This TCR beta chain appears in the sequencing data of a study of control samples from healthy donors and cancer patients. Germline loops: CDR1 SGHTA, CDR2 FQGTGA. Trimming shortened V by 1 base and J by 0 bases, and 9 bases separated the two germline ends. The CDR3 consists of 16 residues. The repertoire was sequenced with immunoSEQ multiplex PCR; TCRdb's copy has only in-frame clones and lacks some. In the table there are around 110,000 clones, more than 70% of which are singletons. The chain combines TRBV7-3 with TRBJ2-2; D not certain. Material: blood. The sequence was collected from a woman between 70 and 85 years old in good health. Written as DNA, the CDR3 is TGTGCCAGCAGCTTAAGGGTCGGAACGAACACCGGGGAGCTGTTTTTT. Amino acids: CASSLRVGTNTGELFF.